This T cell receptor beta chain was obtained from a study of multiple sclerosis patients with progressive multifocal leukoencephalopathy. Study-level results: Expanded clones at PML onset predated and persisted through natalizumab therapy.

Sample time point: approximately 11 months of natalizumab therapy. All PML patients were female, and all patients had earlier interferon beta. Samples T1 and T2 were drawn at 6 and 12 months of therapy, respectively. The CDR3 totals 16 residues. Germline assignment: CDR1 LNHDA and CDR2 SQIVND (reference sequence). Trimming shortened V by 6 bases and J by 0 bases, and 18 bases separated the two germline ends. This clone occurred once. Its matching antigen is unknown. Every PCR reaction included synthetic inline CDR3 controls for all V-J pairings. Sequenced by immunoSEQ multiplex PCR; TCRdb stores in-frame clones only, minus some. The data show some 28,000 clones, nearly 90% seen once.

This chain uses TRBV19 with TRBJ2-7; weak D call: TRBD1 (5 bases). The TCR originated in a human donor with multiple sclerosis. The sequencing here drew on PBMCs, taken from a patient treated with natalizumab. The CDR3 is CASRSTGPRSSYEQYF. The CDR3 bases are TGTGCCAGTAGGTCCACAGGCCCCAGGAGCTCCTACGAGCAGTACTTC.